This is a list of T cell receptor beta chains from one sample in a study of PD-L1 blockade in urothelial cancer. Libraries were prepared by immunoSEQ multiplex PCR; TCRdb keeps only in-frame clonotypes and omits some of them. The data contain around 49,000 clones, roughly four fifths of them singletons. Sequencing used PBMCs, obtained around atezolizumab (anti-PD-L1) treatment. Every receptor here comes from a man between 60 and 75 years old with urothelial cancer. CDR3s include the opening cysteine and the closing phenylalanine or tryptophan. The D gene is left open where the match is weak. Clone size is given for some rows only: seen once, a few or many times, or a class if the clone is expanded.

v_call,d_call,clone_size,j_call,cdr3_nt,cdr3_aa
TRBV9,-,-,TRBJ1-5,TGTGCCAGCAGCGTAAGCCCCGATCAGCCCCAGCATTTT,CASSVSPDQPQHF
TRBV18,TRBD1,few,TRBJ2-1,TGTGCCAGCTCCGGGGACAGCCCTTACAATGAGCAGTTCTTC,CASSGDSPYNEQFF
TRBV7-8,TRBD2,-,TRBJ2-1,TGTGCCAGCAGCCTAAAACTAGCGGGGGTCCCCCGGGGGCAGTTCTTC,CASSLKLAGVPRGQFF
TRBV11-3,-,-,TRBJ2-1,TGTGCCAGCAGCTTTACAGGCGACCCATACAATGAGCAGTTCTTC,CASSFTGDPYNEQFF
TRBV6-5,TRBD1,few,TRBJ1-5,TGTGCCAGCAAAGCCACAGGGGGCCGCCAGCCCCAGCATTTT,CASKATGGRQPQHF
TRBV18,-,-,TRBJ2-5,TGTGCCAGCTCGTCCCTTTGGGGGGTCCAAGAGACCCAGTACTTC,CASSSLWGVQETQYF
TRBV10-3,-,few,TRBJ2-1,TGTGCCATCAGTGATCGGGGGTACAATGAGCAGTTCTTC,CAISDRGYNEQFF
TRBV10-3,TRBD2,-,TRBJ2-5,TGTGCCATCAGTGAAATACTAGCGGGACTACAAGAGACCCAGTACTTC,CAISEILAGLQETQYF
TRBV12-5,-,once,TRBJ1-1,TGTGCTAGTGGGACACAGAAAGGACAGAACACTGAAGCTTTCTTT,CASGTQKGQNTEAFF
TRBV4-2,-,-,TRBJ1-6,TGTGCCAGCAGCCAAGGGCCGCAGGGAGTTAGGGGGTCACCCCTCCACTTT,CASSQGPQGVRGSPLHF
TRBV18,-,-,TRBJ1-4,TGTGCCAGCTCACCGTCCCGGAGGGGAAATGAAAAACTGTTTTTT,CASSPSRRGNEKLFF
TRBV19,TRBD1,-,TRBJ2-3,TGTGCCAGTAGTATGGGACAGGGAAGCACAGATACGCAGTATTTT,CASSMGQGSTDTQYF
TRBV27,TRBD1,few,TRBJ2-3,TGTGCCAGCAGTTTTAGGACAGGGAACACAGATACGCAGTATTTT,CASSFRTGNTDTQYF
TRBV6-5,-,-,TRBJ1-5,TGTGCCAGCAGTTACTCGGGGGGAAGCAATCAGCCCCAGCATTTT,CASSYSGGSNQPQHF
TRBV14,TRBD1,few,TRBJ2-4,TGTGCCAGCAGCCAAGTACCGTTCGTCACAGGGGACCCGGTTATTCAGTACTTC,CASSQVPFVTGDPVIQYF
TRBV2,TRBD1,few,TRBJ1-5,TGTGCCATTTCGACAGGGGCCAATCAGCCCCAGCATTTT,CAISTGANQPQHF
TRBV5-5,-,once,TRBJ2-2,TGTGCCAGCAGCTTGGTCAGCACCGGGGAGCTGTTTTTT,CASSLVSTGELFF
TRBV11-3,TRBD1,-,TRBJ2-1,TGTGCCAGCAGCTTACAGGGACAGGGACTTGAGCAGTTCTTC,CASSLQGQGLEQFF
TRBV6-1,TRBD2,-,TRBJ2-3,TGTGCCAGCAGAACTAGCGGGGGCACAGATACGCAGTATTTT,CASRTSGGTDTQYF
TRBV4-1,TRBD2,-,TRBJ2-3,TGCGCCAGCAGCCAAGACGGCGGGGGTTTAACAGATACGCAGTATTTT,CASSQDGGGLTDTQYF
TRBV7-2,-,-,TRBJ1-3,TGTGCCAGCAGCTTAGATGATTTGGGCGGGAGATATTTT,CASSLDDLGGRYF
TRBV7-2,-,once,TRBJ1-2,TGTGCCAGCAGCTTATCAAAAGGGGCCAACTATGGCTACACCTTC,CASSLSKGANYGYTF
TRBV28,-,once,TRBJ2-4,TGTGCCAGCAGTTCCGGGGGACAAAACATTCAGTACTTC,CASSSGGQNIQYF
TRBV27,TRBD2,-,TRBJ2-7,TGTGCCAGCAGTTCCCCTCGGCGGGAGCGCGGGCACGAGCAGTACTTC,CASSSPRRERGHEQYF
TRBV6-1,TRBD1,-,TRBJ2-3,TGTGCCAGCAGTGTACAGGGGTACGGGACAGATACGCAGTATTTT,CASSVQGYGTDTQYF
TRBV18,-,-,TRBJ1-1,TGTGCCAGCTCACAAGGACAGAACACTGAAGCTTTCTTT,CASSQGQNTEAFF
TRBV7-6,TRBD2,-,TRBJ2-4,TGTGCCAGCAGCCCTGGGGGGGTAGCCAAAAACATTCAGTACTTC,CASSPGGVAKNIQYF
TRBV28,TRBD2,-,TRBJ2-1,TGTGCCAGCAGTTTATGGACTAGCCTCTACAATGAGCAGTTCTTC,CASSLWTSLYNEQFF
TRBV19,-,-,TRBJ1-1,TGTGCCAGTAGTACCGGGGGACGTCTGAACACTGAAGCTTTCTTT,CASSTGGRLNTEAFF
TRBV7-6,-,once,TRBJ2-2,TGTGCCAGCAGCATCACGGGAAACACCGGGGAGCTGTTTTTT,CASSITGNTGELFF
TRBV6-5,TRBD1,-,TRBJ1-2,TGTGCCAGCACCCCAGGGGGCTCCGGTGGCTACACCTTC,CASTPGGSGGYTF